Presented here are 21 T cell receptor beta chains from one specimen sequenced in a study of T cell responses to AZD1222 COVID-19 vaccine. The protocol was immunoSEQ multiplex PCR, while the TCRdb copy is restricted to in-frame clones and leaves out a portion. Among about 160,000 clones, about 90% were seen once, and the ten largest hold 4.4%. The sample consisted of peripheral blood, taken on day 0 of MenACWY control vaccination. The source of these receptors is an adult in good health.

This chain links TRBV27 with TRBJ1-2; tentative D call: TRBD1 (6 bases). The germline V gene encodes CDR1 MNHEY and CDR2 SMNVEV (reference sequence). This CDR3 has 14 amino acids. The V end was cut by 6 bases, the J end by 4 bases, with 15 bases between. CDR3 nucleotides: TGTGCCAGCAGCCCCAGGGGAGGGGGCTATGGCTACACCTTC. It encodes CASSPRGGGYGYTF.

This clone was seen just once. This sequence joins TRBV4-3 and TRBJ2-7; tentatively, D is TRBD1 (6 bases). V lost 4 bases and J lost 0, with 10 bases in between. Germline-derived CDR1 and CDR2 are LGHNA and YSLEER. The CDR3 runs 14 residues. The CDR3 sequence: CASSLGQSSYEQYF. CDR3 nucleotides: TGCGCCAGCAGCCTTGGACAGAGCTCCTACGAGCAGTACTTC.

V gene TRBV28 combines with J gene TRBJ1-1, with a tentative D call TRBD1 (5 bases). Germline V gene lookup returns CDR1 MDHEN and CDR2 SYDVKM. V was shortened by 2 bases and J by 10 bases, with 17 bases between the two germline ends. This CDR3 has 14 amino acids. The DNA of the CDR3 is TGTGCCAGCAGTTTACGGTATGGGGGTAGGGGAGCTTTCTTT. This codes for CASSLRYGGRGAFF.

The chain combines TRBV9 with TRBJ1-3; 7 bases agree with TRBD1. CDR1 SGDLS and CDR2 YYNGEE come from the germline V gene. V lost 2 bases to trimming and J lost 2 bases; unmatched junction nucleotides: 1. The CDR3 runs to 14 residues. CDR3 in amino acids: CASSVDRAGNTIYF. The CDR3 region has the DNA TGTGCCAGCAGCGTCGACAGGGCTGGAAACACCATATATTTT. Full variable domain (outside the CDR3, taken from reference TRBV9 and TRBJ1-3): DSGVTQTPKHLITATGQRVTLRCSPRSGDLSVYWYQQSLDQGLQFLIQYYNGEERAKGNILERFSAQQFPDLHSELNLSSLELGDSALYFCASSVDRAGNTIYFGEGSWLTVV.

The chain is built from TRBV6-5 and TRBJ2-1; the match to TRBD1 covers 8 bases. Germline V lookup: CDR1 MNHEY, CDR2 SVGAGI. The CDR3 loop spans 15 amino acids. Germline trimming cut 6 bases from V and 5 bases from J; bases unmatched to any gene: 9. CDR3 bases: TGTGCCAGCAGGCGGCCGGGACAGGAACACAATGAGCAGTTCTTC. Residues: CASRRPGQEHNEQFF.

The chain carries TRBV14 and TRBJ2-1, with 8 bases identical to TRBD2. The length of the CDR3 is 13 residues. Germline V gene sequence: CDR1 SGHDN, CDR2 FVKESK. Trimming at V came to 0 bases and at J to 15 bases, leaving 7 bases not matched to a gene. The CDR3 loop is CASSQDSREGVFF. The CDR3 coding sequence is TGTGCCAGCAGCCAAGATTCCCGGGAGGGCGTGTTCTTC.

The chain couples TRBV5-1 to TRBJ2-2; D gene unclear. Germline V lookup: CDR1 SGHRS, CDR2 YFSETQ. The CDR3 contains 15 residues. V was shortened by 0 bases and J by 0 bases, with 6 bases between the two germline ends. The CDR3 sequence is CASSLVQTNTGELFF. The CDR3 DNA follows: TGCGCCAGCAGCTTGGTTCAGACGAACACCGGGGAGCTGTTTTTT.

This sequence joins TRBV4-1 and TRBJ1-2; TRBD1 might be the D (6 bases). From germline, CDR1 is MGHRA and CDR2 YSYEKL. The ends were cut back, 0 bases at V and 3 bases at J, with 11 bases in the middle. The CDR3 has 15 residues. The CDR3 reads CASSQEGGGDYGYTF. The CDR3 region has the DNA TGCGCCAGCAGCCAAGAAGGGGGAGGGGACTATGGCTACACCTTC.

The chain uses TRBV28 and TRBJ2-1, with D possibly being TRBD2 (12 bases). V was trimmed by 3 bases and J by 6 bases, leaving 30 bases between them. The germline CDR1 and CDR2 sequences are MDHEN and SYDVKM. CDR3 length: 20 amino acids. The CDR3 DNA sequence: TGTGCCAGCAGTTTGTGGTCCGGGACAGGGGGACTAGCGGGCCTCAATGAGCAGTTCTTC. This translates into CASSLWSGTGGLAGLNEQFF.

A word on this clone: Other DNA sequences within the sample encode an identical CDR3. This sequence joins TRBV24-1 and TRBJ1-1; D is ambiguous. The CDR3 runs 12 residues. Germline V CDR1 and CDR2: KGHDR, SFDVKD. V was pared by 3 bases and J by 2 bases, with 3 bases between. CDR3 protein: CATSDLNTEAFF. CDR3 sequence (DNA): TGTGCCACCAGTGATCTCAACACTGAAGCTTTCTTT.

In its sample, this clone was seen once. The J gene is TRBJ2-1, the V gene TRBV9; TRBD2 matches 11 bases. Germline trimming cut 5 bases from V and 2 bases from J; bases unmatched to any gene: 3. Per the germline V gene, CDR1 is SGDLS and CDR2 is YYNGEE. The CDR3 totals 15 residues. The CDR3 here is CASRSSGRAYNEQFF. The DNA of the CDR3 is TGTGCCAGCAGAAGTAGCGGGAGGGCCTACAATGAGCAGTTCTTC.

The chain recombines TRBV6-1 with TRBJ1-2; possible D gene TRBD1, 5 bases. This CDR3 is built from 15 residues. V lost 2 bases, J lost 1 base, and 11 bases lay in between. Germline CDR1 is MNHNS and CDR2 is SASEGT. The CDR3 DNA reads as TGTGCCAGCAGTGAATCGTGGAGGGGTAACTATGGCTACACCTTC. This sequence encodes CASSESWRGNYGYTF.

Only one count was recorded for this clone. The chain employs TRBV24-1 and TRBJ2-1; D call uncertain. This CDR3 is built from 11 residues. The germline CDR1 and CDR2 sequences are KGHDR and SFDVKD. Trimming cost V 3 bases and J 12 bases, with 8 bases left between them. Written as DNA, the CDR3 is TGTGCCACCAGTGATCGGATTGTGCAGTTCTTC. Encoded protein: CATSDRIVQFF.

V gene TRBV9 combines with J gene TRBJ1-6, with 11 bases fitting TRBD1. The CDR3 is 15 residues long. With V trimmed by 8 bases and J by 9 bases, 10 bases remained unmatched. Germline V CDR1 and CDR2: SGDLS, YYNGEE. CDR3 region: CASNTGTGGFSPLHF. CDR3 coding DNA: TGTGCCAGTAACACAGGGACAGGGGGGTTTTCACCCCTCCACTTT. Complete variable domain (other parts from reference TRBV9 and TRBJ1-6): DSGVTQTPKHLITATGQRVTLRCSPRSGDLSVYWYQQSLDQGLQFLIQYYNGEERAKGNILERFSAQQFPDLHSELNLSSLELGDSALYFCASNTGTGGFSPLHFGNGTRLTVT.

The chain recombines TRBV18 with TRBJ1-5; D may be TRBD1 (5 bases). CDR3 size: 15 residues. The germline gives CDR1 KGHSH, CDR2 LQKENI. Trimming cost V 6 bases and J 2 bases, with 14 bases left between them. CDR3 sequence reads: CASSREGHGNQPQHF. The CDR3 region has the DNA TGTGCCAGCTCCAGGGAGGGCCACGGCAATCAGCCCCAGCATTTT.

This clone was counted a few times. The gene calls are TRBV10-3 and TRBJ1-1, with 8 bases matching TRBD1. Germline values: CDR1 ENHRY, CDR2 SYGVKD. The CDR3 covers 19 residues. The trim removed 6 bases at V and 3 bases at J, leaving 21 bases unmatched. The CDR3 protein is CAISAVRTGPHGGYTEAFF. The CDR3, as DNA: TGTGCCATCAGCGCCGTAAGGACAGGGCCCCACGGAGGGTACACTGAAGCTTTCTTT.

J is TRBJ2-1 and V is TRBV30; D remains ambiguous. The CDR3 runs to 11 residues. Trimming cost V 7 bases and J 7 bases, with 11 bases left between them. Germline CDR1 and CDR2: GTSNPN and SVGIG (reference sequence). CDR3 protein: CAYRPENEQFF. The CDR3 coding sequence is TGTGCCTATCGACCCGAAAATGAGCAGTTCTTC. The complete variable domain, with remaining parts taken from reference TRBV30 and TRBJ2-1, reads SQTIHQWPATLVQPVGSPLSLECTVEGTSNPNLYWYRQAAGRGLQLLFYSVGIGQISSEVPQNLSASRPQDRQFILSSKKLLLSDSGFYLCAYRPENEQFFGPGTRLTVL.

This chain uses TRBV29-1 with TRBJ2-2, with 8 bases that match TRBD1. CDR1 and CDR2 (germline): SQVTM, ANQGSEA. The CDR3 totals 15 residues. V gave up 5 bases and J gave up 4 bases; unmatched junction bases: 9. CDR3 DNA: TGCAGCGTTACCCCCTGGACAGGGCGCACCGGGGAGCTGTTTTTT. Protein product: CSVTPWTGRTGELFF.

CDR3 sequence reads: CASSLDSGTGFYGYTF. CDR3 nucleotide sequence: TGTGCCAGCAGCTTAGATTCCGGGACAGGGTTCTATGGCTACACCTTC. The V call is TRBV7-3, the J call TRBJ1-2, with TRBD1 identical over 9 bases. CDR3 length equals 16 residues. The V gene end was trimmed by 2 bases and the J gene end by 4 bases; junction bases not matched to a gene: 8. CDR1 is SGHTA, CDR2 FQGTGA, per germline.

The V and J genes are TRBV6-1 and TRBJ1-2; 8 bases map to TRBD1. The germline V gene encodes CDR1 MNHNS and CDR2 SASEGT. Unmatched junction bases numbered 6, after V lost 1 base and J lost 5 bases. The CDR3 has 15 residues. This chain's CDR3 is CASSEGTGRGYGYTF. CDR3 bases: TGTGCCAGCAGTGAAGGGACAGGGAGAGGGTATGGCTACACCTTC.

This clone was counted once. This rearrangement joins TRBV5-1 to TRBJ2-2, with TRBD2 identical over 8 bases. J gave up 5 bases and V 0 bases, and 3 bases lay outside the gene matches. The germline CDR1 and CDR2 sequences are SGHRS and YFSETQ. This CDR3 has 15 amino acids. CDR3 in amino acids: CASSLVTSGTGELFF. In nucleotides, the CDR3 is TGCGCCAGCAGCTTGGTAACTAGCGGTACCGGGGAGCTGTTTTTT.